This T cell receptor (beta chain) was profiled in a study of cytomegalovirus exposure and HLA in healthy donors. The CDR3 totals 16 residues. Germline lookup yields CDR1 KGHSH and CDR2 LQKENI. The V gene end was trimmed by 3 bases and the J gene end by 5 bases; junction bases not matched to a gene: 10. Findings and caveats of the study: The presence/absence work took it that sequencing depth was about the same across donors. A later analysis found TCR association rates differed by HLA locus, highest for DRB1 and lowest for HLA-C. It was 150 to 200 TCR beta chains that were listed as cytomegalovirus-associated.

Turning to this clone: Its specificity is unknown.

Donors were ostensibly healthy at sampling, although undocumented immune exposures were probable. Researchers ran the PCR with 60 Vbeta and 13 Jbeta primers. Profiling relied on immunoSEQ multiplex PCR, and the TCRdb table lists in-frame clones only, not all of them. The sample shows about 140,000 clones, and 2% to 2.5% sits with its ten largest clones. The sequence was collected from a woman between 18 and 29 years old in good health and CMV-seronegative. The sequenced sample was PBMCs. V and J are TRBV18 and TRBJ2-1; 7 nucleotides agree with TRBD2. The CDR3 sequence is CASSPMGGSFNNEQFF. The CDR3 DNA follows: TGTGCCAGCTCACCCATGGGCGGGAGCTTCAACAATGAGCAGTTCTTC. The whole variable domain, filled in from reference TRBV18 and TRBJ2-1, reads NAGVMQNPRHLVRRRGQEARLRCSPMKGHSHVYWYRQLPEEGLKFMVYLQKENIIDESGMPKERFSAEFPKEGPSILRIQQVVRGDSAAYFCASSPMGGSFNNEQFFGPGTRLTVL.